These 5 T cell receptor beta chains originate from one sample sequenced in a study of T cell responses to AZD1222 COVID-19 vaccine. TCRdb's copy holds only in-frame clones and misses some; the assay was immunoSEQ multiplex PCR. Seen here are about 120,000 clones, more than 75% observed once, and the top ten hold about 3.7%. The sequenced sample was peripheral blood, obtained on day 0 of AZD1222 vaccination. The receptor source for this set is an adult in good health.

CDR3 region: CASSVATQGFGFFQETQYF. The CDR3 DNA follows: TGTGCCAGCAGCGTAGCCACACAGGGCTTTGGATTCTTCCAAGAGACCCAGTACTTC. V and J are TRBV9 and TRBJ2-5; a weak D match, TRBD1 (6 bases). The CDR3 covers 19 residues. The V end was cut by 0 bases, the J end by 1 base, with 22 bases between. Looked up from germline, CDR1 is SGDLS and CDR2 is YYNGEE.

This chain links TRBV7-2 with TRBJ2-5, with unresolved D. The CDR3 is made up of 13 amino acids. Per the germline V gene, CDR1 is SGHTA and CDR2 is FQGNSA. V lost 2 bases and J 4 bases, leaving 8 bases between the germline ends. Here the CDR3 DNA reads TGTGCCAGCAGCTTACGACGCCGAGAGACCCAGTACTTC. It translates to CASSLRRRETQYF. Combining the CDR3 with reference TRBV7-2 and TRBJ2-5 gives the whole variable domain GAGVSQSPSNKVTEKGKDVELRCDPISGHTALYWYRQSLGQGLEFLIYFQGNSAPDKSGLPSDRFSAERTGGSVSTLTIQRTQQEDSAVYLCASSLRRRETQYFGPGTRLLVL.

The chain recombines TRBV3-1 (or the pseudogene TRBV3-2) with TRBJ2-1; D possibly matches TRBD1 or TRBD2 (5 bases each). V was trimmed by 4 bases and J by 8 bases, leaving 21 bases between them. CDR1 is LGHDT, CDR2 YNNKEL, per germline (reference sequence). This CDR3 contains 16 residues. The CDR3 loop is CASSRFDSAGRDEQFF. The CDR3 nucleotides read TGTGCCAGCAGCCGTTTTGATAGCGCGGGCAGGGATGAGCAGTTCTTC.

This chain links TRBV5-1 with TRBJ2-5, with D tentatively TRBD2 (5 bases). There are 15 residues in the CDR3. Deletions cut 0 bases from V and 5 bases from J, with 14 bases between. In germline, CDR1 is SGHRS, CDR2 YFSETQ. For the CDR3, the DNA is TGCGCCAGCAGCTTGGCCGGGTCCCAGCGGGAGACCCAGTACTTC. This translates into CASSLAGSQRETQYF.

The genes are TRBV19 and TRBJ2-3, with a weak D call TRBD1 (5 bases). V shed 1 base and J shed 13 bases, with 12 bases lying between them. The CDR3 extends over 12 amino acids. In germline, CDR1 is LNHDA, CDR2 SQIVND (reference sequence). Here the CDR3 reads CASSIAQGREYF. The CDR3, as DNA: TGTGCCAGTAGTATAGCCCAGGGTCGCGAGTATTTT.